Presented here are 20 T cell receptor beta chains from one specimen sequenced in a study of T-cell memory formation after mild COVID-19. TCRdb itself ran the 5' RACE reads through MiXCR, one entry per CDR3 protein. The sample has some 310,000 distinct CDR3 sequences, approximately 22% seen once. The material sequenced was PBMCs or a T cell subset sorted from them (not recorded which). Receptor source: a man younger than 35 who had mild COVID-19 (a few samples of this study predate the infection). Cell type and time point are not known.

This chain connects TRBV5-1 to TRBJ2-2; D unresolved. This CDR3 is 12 amino acids long. Looked up from germline, CDR1 is SGHRS and CDR2 is YFSETQ. Trimming took 5 bases from V and 6 from J, leaving 8 bases between them. The CDR3 DNA sequence: TGCGCCAGCAGAGAAGGGTCCGGGGAGCTGTTTTTT. Its translation is CASREGSGELFF.

There are a few counts of this clonotype. The chain links TRBV7-9 to TRBJ2-7, with D possibly matching TRBD2 (5 bases). CDR3 length equals 17 residues. The V end lost 4 bases, the J end lost 6 bases, and 25 bases lay between the germline ends. Germline V CDR1 and CDR2: SEHNR, FQNEAQ (reference sequence). CDR3 DNA sequence: TGTGCCAGCAGCTCACACCTGCGGGCCCGAAGGAACCGCGAGCAGTACGTC. Amino acid sequence: CASSSHLRARRNREQYV.

This clonotype appeared a few times. The V call is TRBV3-1, the J call TRBJ1-2; D gene uncertain. The germline gives CDR1 LGHDT, CDR2 YNNKEL (reference sequence). The V and J ends lost 0 bases and 14 bases respectively, with 13 bases between them. The CDR3 sequence is 12 residues long. CDR3 in amino acids: CASSQEGRTGTF. CDR3 DNA sequence: TGTGCCAGCAGCCAAGAAGGTCGGACTGGAACCTTC.

This clonotype has more than one count but fewer than ten. The genes are TRBV18 and TRBJ1-2; a possible D gene is TRBD1 (6 bases). CDR3 size: 14 residues. The V and J ends lost 4 bases and 4 bases respectively, with 13 bases between them. Germline V gene lookup returns CDR1 KGHSH and CDR2 LQKENI. The CDR3 spells CASSLPDSFYGYTF. In DNA form, the CDR3 reads TGTGCCAGCTCACTGCCGGACAGCTTCTATGGCTACACCTTC.

This chain links TRBV20-1 with TRBJ2-2; 11 positions agree with TRBD2. The V and J ends lost 3 bases and 6 bases, in that order; junction bases with no gene match: 12. CDR1 DFQATT and CDR2 SNEGSKA come from the germline V gene (reference sequence). This CDR3 has 17 amino acids. CDR3: CSARTTSGGRYPGELFF. CDR3 coding DNA: TGCAGTGCTAGGACAACTAGCGGGGGCCGTTACCCCGGGGAGCTGTTTTTT.

The gene calls are TRBV29-1 and TRBJ2-3, with unresolved D. V was cut by 6 bases and J by 4 bases, with 11 bases left in between. The CDR3 has 12 residues. In germline, CDR1 is SQVTM, CDR2 ANQGSEA. CDR3 in amino acids: CSVEHRSDTQYF. In nucleotides, the CDR3 is TGCAGCGTAGAACACCGGTCAGATACGCAGTATTTT.

This chain uses TRBV29-1 with TRBJ2-2; D remains ambiguous. Between the trimmed V and J ends, which lost 6 bases and 2 bases, there was a span of 10 bases. Looked up from germline, CDR1 is SQVTM and CDR2 is ANQGSEA. The CDR3 runs 13 residues. CDR3 residues: CSVRQLNTGELFF. For the CDR3, the DNA is TGCAGCGTGCGTCAGCTTAACACCGGGGAGCTGTTTTTT.

This clonotype was counted only a few times. The gene calls are TRBV11-1 and TRBJ1-1; D gene ambiguous. The CDR3 contains 12 residues. Germline V gene data show CDR1 as SGHAT and CDR2 as FQDESV (reference sequence). Between the trimmed V and J ends, which lost 3 bases and 5 bases, there was a span of 7 bases. The CDR3 DNA sequence: TGTGCCAGCAGCTTCGAGAGGACTGAAGCTTTCTTT. Its translation is CASSFERTEAFF. The full variable domain, with the rest looked up from reference TRBV11-1 and TRBJ1-1, is EAEVAQSPRYKITEKSQAVAFWCDPISGHATLYWYRQILGQGPELLVQFQDESVVDDSQLPKDRFSAERLKGVDSTLKIQPAELGDSAMYLCASSFERTEAFFGQGTRLTVV.

This clonotype has more than one count but fewer than ten. J is TRBJ2-7 and V is TRBV15; D may be TRBD2 (7 bases). This CDR3 contains 13 residues. Trimming took off 4 bases at V and 5 bases at J, with 12 bases between the two ends. In germline, CDR1 is LNHNV, CDR2 YYDKDF (reference sequence). CDR3 residues: CATSTRGGHEQYV. The CDR3 nucleotides read TGTGCCACCAGCACCCGCGGGGGCCACGAGCAGTACGTC.

This clonotype has at least ten counts. The genes are TRBV20-1 and TRBJ2-7; tentative D call: TRBD2 (5 bases). CDR1 and CDR2 (germline): DFQATT, SNEGSKA (reference sequence). The CDR3 extends over 13 amino acids. Trimming stripped 5 bases from V and 0 bases from J, with 11 bases between. CDR3 coding DNA: TGCAGTGCTGACACCGGGGACTCCTACGAGCAGTACTTC. This translates into CSADTGDSYEQYF.

J is TRBJ2-1 and V is TRBV7-2; D might be TRBD2 (5 bases). Trimming stripped 4 bases from V and 15 bases from J, with 16 bases between. Germline V gives CDR1 SGHTA, CDR2 FQGNSA. There are 12 residues in the CDR3. The CDR3: CASSSLTGIWFF. The CDR3 DNA reads as TGTGCCAGCAGCTCCTTAACCGGGATATGGTTCTTC.

This chain uses TRBV20-1 with TRBJ1-5; D is unclear. The CDR3 has 15 residues. Between the trimmed V and J ends, which lost 5 bases and 6 bases, there was a span of 20 bases. The germline V gene encodes CDR1 DFQATT and CDR2 SNEGSKA (reference sequence). The CDR3 loop reads CSAPMASGSGQPQHF. CDR3 DNA sequence: TGCAGTGCTCCTATGGCCTCGGGCTCCGGTCAGCCCCAGCATTTT.

The V gene is TRBV19, the J gene TRBJ2-1, with 8 bases lining up with TRBD2. Germline V gives CDR1 LNHDA, CDR2 SQIVND (reference sequence). The CDR3 has 13 residues. The V segment lost 8 bases and the J segment 6 bases; nucleotides outside the gene matches: 6. CDR3 region: CASRRGGRNEQFF. The CDR3 nucleotides are TGTGCCAGTCGCCGGGGGGGCCGCAATGAGCAGTTCTTC.

The rearrangement links TRBV4-1 to TRBJ2-2; D uncertain. The CDR3 runs 14 residues. With 0 bases removed from V and 3 bases from J, the gap between germline ends came to 5 bases. CDR1 and CDR2 (germline): MGHRA, YSYEKL. The CDR3 sequence is CASSQDWDTGELFF. As DNA, the CDR3 is TGCGCCAGCAGCCAAGATTGGGACACCGGGGAGCTGTTTTTT.

This clonotype was detected a few times. This chain connects TRBV5-6 to TRBJ1-4; possible D gene TRBD1, 6 bases. The CDR3 contains 15 residues. Trimming stripped 4 bases from V and 3 bases from J, with 13 bases between. Germline V gives CDR1 SGHDT, CDR2 YYEEEE. The CDR3 DNA follows: TGTGCCAGCAGCGAGGCGGGGGCGGCTAATGAAAAACTGTTTTTT. Translation gives CASSEAGAANEKLFF.

In its sample, this clonotype was seen a few times. This chain joins TRBV11-2 and TRBJ2-7; D ambiguous. The germline gives CDR1 SGHAT, CDR2 FQNNGV. The CDR3 is made up of 13 amino acids. Trimming removed 0 bases at V and 2 bases at J, with 5 bases between. CDR3 in amino acids: CASSLERTYEQYF. The CDR3 nucleotides are TGTGCCAGCAGCTTAGAGCGGACCTACGAGCAGTACTTC.

This chain joins TRBV4-3 and TRBJ1-6, with D perhaps matching TRBD1 (6 bases). The CDR3 is 16 amino acids. V shed 0 bases and J shed 8 bases, with 14 bases lying between them. The germline V gene encodes CDR1 LGHNA and CDR2 YSLEER. CDR3 protein: CASSQEIATGYSPLHF. CDR3 DNA: TGCGCCAGCAGCCAAGAGATTGCTACAGGGTATTCACCCCTCCACTTT.

The CDR3: CASSFSAGDTGELFF. CDR3 nucleotides: TGTGCCAGCAGCTTTTCGGCGGGGGACACCGGGGAGCTGTTTTTT. V and J are TRBV7-6 and TRBJ2-2, with 7 nucleotides matching TRBD2. Germline V CDR1 and CDR2: SGHVS, FNYEAQ. There are 15 residues in the CDR3. The trim removed 3 bases at V and 3 bases at J, leaving 4 bases unmatched. The whole variable domain, remainder taken from reference TRBV7-6 and TRBJ2-2, is GAGVSQSPRYKVTKRGQDVALRCDPISGHVSLYWYRQALGQGPEFLTYFNYEAQQDKSGLPNDRFSAERPEGSISTLTIQRTEQRDSAMYRCASSFSAGDTGELFFGEGSRLTVL.

The rearrangement joins TRBV20-1 to TRBJ2-1, with 8 bases that match TRBD2. There are 14 residues in the CDR3. CDR1 is DFQATT and CDR2 is SNEGSKA in the germline V gene (reference sequence). After removal of 2 bases from V and 3 bases from J, the junction contained 3 bases not matched to a gene. The CDR3 region is CSARNLAGYNEQFF. The CDR3 nucleotides are TGCAGTGCTAGAAACCTAGCGGGCTACAATGAGCAGTTCTTC.

This clonotype appeared a few times. This chain links TRBV28 with TRBJ1-2; perhaps TRBD1 as D (6 bases). Trimming stripped 2 bases from V and 7 bases from J, with 17 bases between. The CDR3 runs 15 residues. The germline CDR1 and CDR2 sequences are MDHEN and SYDVKM. CDR3 protein: CASSLTLTGSSGYTF. The DNA for the CDR3 is TGTGCCAGCAGTTTAACCCTGACAGGTTCGTCTGGCTACACCTTC.